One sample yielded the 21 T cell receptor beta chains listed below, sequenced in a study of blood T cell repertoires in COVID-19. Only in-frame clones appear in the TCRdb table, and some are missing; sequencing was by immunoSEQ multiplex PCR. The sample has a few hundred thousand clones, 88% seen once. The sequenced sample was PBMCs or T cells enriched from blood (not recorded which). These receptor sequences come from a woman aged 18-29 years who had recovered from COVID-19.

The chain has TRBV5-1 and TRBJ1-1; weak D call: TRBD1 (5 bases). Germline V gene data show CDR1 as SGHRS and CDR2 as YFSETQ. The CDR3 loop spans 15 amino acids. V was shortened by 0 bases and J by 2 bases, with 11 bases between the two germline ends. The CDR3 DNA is TGCGCCAGCAGCTTGGACAGGCGACAAAACACTGAAGCTTTCTTT. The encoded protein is CASSLDRRQNTEAFF. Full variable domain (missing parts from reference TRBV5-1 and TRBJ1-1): KAGVTQTPRYLIKTRGQQVTLSCSPISGHRSVSWYQQTPGQGLQFLFEYFSETQRNKGNFPGRFSGRQFSNSRSEMNVSTLELGDSALYLCASSLDRRQNTEAFFGQGTRLTVV.

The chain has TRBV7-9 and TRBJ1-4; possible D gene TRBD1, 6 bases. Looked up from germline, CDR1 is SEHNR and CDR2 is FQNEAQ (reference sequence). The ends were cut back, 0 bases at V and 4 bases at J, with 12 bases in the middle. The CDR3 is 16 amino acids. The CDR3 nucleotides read TGTGCCAGCAGCTTAGCAACGACAGGACTTAATGAAAAACTGTTTTTT. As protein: CASSLATTGLNEKLFF.

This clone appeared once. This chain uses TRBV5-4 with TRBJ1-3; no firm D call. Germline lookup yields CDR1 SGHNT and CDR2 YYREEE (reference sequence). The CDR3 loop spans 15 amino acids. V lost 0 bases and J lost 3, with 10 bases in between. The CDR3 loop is CASSLAVGGGNTIYF. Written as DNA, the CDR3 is TGTGCCAGCAGCTTGGCCGTGGGAGGTGGAAACACCATATATTTT.

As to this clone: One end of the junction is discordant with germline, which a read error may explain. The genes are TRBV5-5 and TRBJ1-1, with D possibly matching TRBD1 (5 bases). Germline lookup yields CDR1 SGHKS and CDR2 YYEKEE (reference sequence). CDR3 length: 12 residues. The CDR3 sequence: CATTTENAEAFF. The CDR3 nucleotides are TGTGCCACCACGACAGAGAACGCTGAAGCTTTCTTT.

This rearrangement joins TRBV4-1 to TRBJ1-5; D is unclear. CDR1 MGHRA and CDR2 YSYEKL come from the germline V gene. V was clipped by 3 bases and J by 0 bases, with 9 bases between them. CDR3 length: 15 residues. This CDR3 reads CASSQEVHSNQPQHF. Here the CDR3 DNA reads TGCGCCAGCAGCCAGGAGGTCCATAGCAATCAGCCCCAGCATTTT.

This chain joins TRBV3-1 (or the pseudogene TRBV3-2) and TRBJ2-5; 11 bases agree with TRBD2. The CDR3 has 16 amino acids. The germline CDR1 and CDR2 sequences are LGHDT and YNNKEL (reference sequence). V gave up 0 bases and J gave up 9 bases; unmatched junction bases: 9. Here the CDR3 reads CASSQDFLAGGLPQYF. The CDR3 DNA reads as TGTGCCAGCAGCCAAGATTTCCTAGCGGGGGGACTGCCCCAGTACTTC.

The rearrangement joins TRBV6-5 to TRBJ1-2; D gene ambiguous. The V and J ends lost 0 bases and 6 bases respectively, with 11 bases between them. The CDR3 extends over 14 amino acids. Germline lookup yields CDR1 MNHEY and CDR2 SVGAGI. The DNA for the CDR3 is TGTGCCAGCAGTTACTCGATTCGTCGGGATGGCTACACCTTC. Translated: CASSYSIRRDGYTF.

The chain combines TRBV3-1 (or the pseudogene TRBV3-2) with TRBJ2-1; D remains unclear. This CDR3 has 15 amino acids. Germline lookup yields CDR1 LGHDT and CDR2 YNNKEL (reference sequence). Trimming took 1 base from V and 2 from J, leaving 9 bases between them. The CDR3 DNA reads TGTGCCAGCAGCCAAGTGGCCCTCGCCTACAATGAGCAGTTCTTC. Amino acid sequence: CASSQVALAYNEQFF.

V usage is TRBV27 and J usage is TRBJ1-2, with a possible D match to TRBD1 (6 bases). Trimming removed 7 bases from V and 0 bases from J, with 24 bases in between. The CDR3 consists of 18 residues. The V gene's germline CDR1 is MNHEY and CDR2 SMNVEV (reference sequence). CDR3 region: CASTDLPGTRPPNYGYTF. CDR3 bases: TGTGCCAGCACCGATCTCCCCGGGACAAGACCACCTAACTATGGCTACACCTTC.

This chain's CDR3 is CASSLVASGGSGELFF. The CDR3 DNA reads as TGTGCCAGCAGCTTAGTGGCTAGCGGGGGTAGCGGGGAGCTGTTTTTT. The V and J genes are TRBV7-3 and TRBJ2-2, with TRBD2 matching 10 bases. Trimming cost V 2 bases and J 7 bases; bases outside gene matches: 7. The CDR3 has 16 residues. Germline lookup yields CDR1 SGHTA and CDR2 FQGTGA. The full variable domain, completed using reference TRBV7-3 and TRBJ2-2, is GAGVSQTPSNKVTEKGKYVELRCDPISGHTALYWYRQSLGQGPEFLIYFQGTGAADDSGLPNDRFFAVRPEGSVSTLKIQRTERGDSAVYLCASSLVASGGSGELFFGEGSRLTVL.

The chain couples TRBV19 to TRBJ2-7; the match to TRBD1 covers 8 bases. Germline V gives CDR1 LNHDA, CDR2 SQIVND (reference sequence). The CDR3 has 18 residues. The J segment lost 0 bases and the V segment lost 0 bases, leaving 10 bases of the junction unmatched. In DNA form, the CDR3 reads TGTGCCAGTAGTATAGATTACCCGGGACAGGCCTTCTCCTACGAGCAGTACTTC. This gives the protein CASSIDYPGQAFSYEQYF. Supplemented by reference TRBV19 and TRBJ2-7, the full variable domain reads DGGITQSPKYLFRKEGQNVTLSCEQNLNHDAMYWYRQDPGQGLRLIYYSQIVNDFQKGDIAEGYSVSREKKESFPLTVTSAQKNPTAFYLCASSIDYPGQAFSYEQYFGPGTRLTVT.

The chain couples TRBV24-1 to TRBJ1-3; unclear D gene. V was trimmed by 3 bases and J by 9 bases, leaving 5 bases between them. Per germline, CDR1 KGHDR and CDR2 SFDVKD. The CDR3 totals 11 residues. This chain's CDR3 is CATSDSGTIYF. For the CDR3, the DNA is TGTGCCACCAGTGATAGCGGCACCATATATTTT.

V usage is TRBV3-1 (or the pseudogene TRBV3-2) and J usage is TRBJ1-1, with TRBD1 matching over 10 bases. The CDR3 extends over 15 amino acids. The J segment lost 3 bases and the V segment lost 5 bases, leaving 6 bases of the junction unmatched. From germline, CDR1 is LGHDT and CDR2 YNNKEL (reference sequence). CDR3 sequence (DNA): TGTGCCAGCAGCGACCGGGACAGGGGTGACACTGAAGCTTTCTTT. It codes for CASSDRDRGDTEAFF.

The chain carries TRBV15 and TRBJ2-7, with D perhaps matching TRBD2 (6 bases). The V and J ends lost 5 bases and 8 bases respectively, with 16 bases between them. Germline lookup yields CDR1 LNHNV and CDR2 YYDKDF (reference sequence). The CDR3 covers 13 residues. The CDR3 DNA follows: TGTGCCACCAGCCCAGCAGGGAGGTCACAGCAGTACTTC. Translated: CATSPAGRSQQYF.

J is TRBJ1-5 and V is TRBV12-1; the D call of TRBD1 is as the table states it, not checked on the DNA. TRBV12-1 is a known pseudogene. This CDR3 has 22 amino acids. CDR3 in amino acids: CASSFFRHNGHQANKGNQPQHF. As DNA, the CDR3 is TGTGCCAGCAGCTTTTTTCGGCATAATGGACACCAAGCCAACAAGGGCAATCAGCCCCAGCATTTT.

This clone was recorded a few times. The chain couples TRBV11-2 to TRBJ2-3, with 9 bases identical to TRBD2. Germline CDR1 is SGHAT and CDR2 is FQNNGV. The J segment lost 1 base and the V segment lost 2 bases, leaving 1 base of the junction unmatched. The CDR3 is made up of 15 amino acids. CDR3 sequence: CASSLLAGGTDTQYF. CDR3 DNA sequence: TGTGCCAGCAGCTTATTAGCGGGGGGCACAGATACGCAGTATTTT.

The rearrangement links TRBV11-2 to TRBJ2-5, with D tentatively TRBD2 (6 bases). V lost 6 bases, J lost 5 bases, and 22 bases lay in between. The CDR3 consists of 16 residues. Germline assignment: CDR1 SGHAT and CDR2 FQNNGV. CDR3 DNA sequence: TGTGCCAGCAGAAAAGGAGGGTATAGGGTTGAGGAGACCCAGTACTTC. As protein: CASRKGGYRVEETQYF. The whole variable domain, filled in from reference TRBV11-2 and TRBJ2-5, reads EAGVAQSPRYKIIEKRQSVAFWCNPISGHATLYWYQQILGQGPKLLIQFQNNGVVDDSQLPKDRFSAERLKGVDSTLKIQPAKLEDSAVYLCASRKGGYRVEETQYFGPGTRLLVL.

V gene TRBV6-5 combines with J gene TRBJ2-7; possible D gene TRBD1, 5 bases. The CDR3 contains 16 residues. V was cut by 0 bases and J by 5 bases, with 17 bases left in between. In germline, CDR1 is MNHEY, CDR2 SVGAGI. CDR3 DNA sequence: TGTGCCAGCAGTTACTCTCTGCGGATAGGGGCCGACGAGCAGTACTTC. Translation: CASSYSLRIGADEQYF.

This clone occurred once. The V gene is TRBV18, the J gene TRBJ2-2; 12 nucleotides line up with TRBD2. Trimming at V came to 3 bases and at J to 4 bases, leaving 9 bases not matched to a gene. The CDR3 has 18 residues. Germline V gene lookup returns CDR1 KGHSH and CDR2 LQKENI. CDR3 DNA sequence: TGTGCCAGCTCACCGCTCGCACTAGCGGGGGGCCGCACCGGGGAGCTGTTTTTT. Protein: CASSPLALAGGRTGELFF.

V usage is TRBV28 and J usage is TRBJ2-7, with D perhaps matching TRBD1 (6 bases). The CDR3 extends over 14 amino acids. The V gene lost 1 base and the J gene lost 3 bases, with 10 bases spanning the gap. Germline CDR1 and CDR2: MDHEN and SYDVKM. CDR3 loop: CASSLSGRGYEQYF. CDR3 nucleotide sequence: TGTGCCAGCAGTTTATCCGGCAGGGGCTACGAGCAGTACTTC. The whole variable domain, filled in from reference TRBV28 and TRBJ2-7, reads DVKVTQSSRYLVKRTGEKVFLECVQDMDHENMFWYRQDPGLGLRLIYFSYDVKMKEKGDIPEGYSVSREKKERFSLILESASTNQTSMYLCASSLSGRGYEQYFGPGTRLTVT.

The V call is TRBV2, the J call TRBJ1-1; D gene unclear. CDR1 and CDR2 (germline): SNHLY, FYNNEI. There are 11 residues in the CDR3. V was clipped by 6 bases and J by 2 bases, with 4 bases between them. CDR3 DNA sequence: TGTGCCAGCAGGGCCAACACTGAAGCTTTCTTT. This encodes CASRANTEAFF.